This is a list of T cell receptor beta chains from one sample in a study of cytomegalovirus exposure and HLA in healthy donors. Sequencing used immunoSEQ multiplex PCR; TCRdb keeps in-frame clones, though not all of them. The repertoire holds around 180,000 clones, roughly 86% seen once, with around 4.9% in the top ten. The sample consisted of PBMCs. All receptors derive from a girl aged 10-17 years in good health and CMV-seropositive. CDR3s include the opening cysteine and the closing phenylalanine or tryptophan. Fields, in order: J gene, CDR3 length, V gene, clone size, D gene, CDR3 protein, CDR3 DNA. A D gene is named only where the DNA matches it firmly. Clone size is given for some rows only: seen once, a few or many times, or a class if the clone is expanded.

TRBJ1-1 13 TRBV11-3 . . CASSPTGSPEAFF TGTGCCAGCAGCCCCACCGGGTCCCCAGAAGCTTTCTTT
TRBJ1-1 15 TRBV15 . . CATSSWTQGGTEAFF TGTGCCACCAGCAGCTGGACACAGGGCGGCACTGAAGCTTTCTTT
TRBJ2-6 15 TRBV2 . . CASSGIFSGANVLTF TGTGCCAGCAGCGGGATCTTCTCTGGGGCCAACGTCCTGACTTTC
TRBJ1-4 14 TRBV2 . TRBD1 CASREQGAGEKLFF TGTGCCAGCAGGGAACAGGGGGCGGGAGAAAAACTGTTTTTT
TRBJ1-1 18 TRBV7-2 . TRBD1 CASSRTDRFWGVNTEAFF TGTGCCAGCAGCCGAACGGACAGGTTCTGGGGGGTGAACACTGAAGCTTTCTTT
TRBJ2-7 12 TRBV7-9 . . CASSLGAYEQYF TGTGCCAGCAGCTTAGGAGCCTACGAGCAGTACTTC
TRBJ1-2 12 TRBV5-4 . . CASSLDRAGYTF TGTGCCAGCAGCTTGGACAGGGCTGGCTACACCTTC
TRBJ1-4 13 TRBV19 . TRBD1 CASSTGYYEKLFF TGTGCCAGTTCGACAGGGTACTATGAAAAACTGTTTTTT
TRBJ2-5 14 TRBV13 few . CASSLEGGEETQYF TGTGCCAGCAGCTTAGAAGGAGGGGAAGAGACCCAGTACTTC
TRBJ1-1 16 TRBV5-1 once . CASSLGPSQENTEAFF TGCGCCAGCAGCTTGGGCCCCTCTCAGGAAAACACTGAAGCTTTCTTT
TRBJ1-1 13 TRBV2 . . CASSIGQNTEAFF TGTGCCAGCAGCATTGGGCAGAACACTGAAGCTTTCTTT
TRBJ2-7 14 TRBV27 . TRBD1 CASSLNRGIDEQYF TGTGCCAGCAGTCTGAACAGGGGGATAGACGAGCAGTACTTC
TRBJ1-1 15 TRBV30 once . CAWSPSWSKNTEAFF TGTGCCTGGAGCCCGAGCTGGTCCAAGAACACTGAAGCTTTCTTT
TRBJ2-5 13 TRBV18 once . CASSFLEREAEYF .